These T cell receptor beta chains were read from a single sample in a study of T cell responses to AZD1222 COVID-19 vaccine. Some clones are missing from TCRdb's copy, which holds only in-frame ones; the method was immunoSEQ multiplex PCR. The sample has 200,000 to 250,000 clones, around 94% seen once. The sample in question was peripheral blood, obtained 28 days after the second dose of the MenACWY control vaccine. These receptors all come from an adult who received the MenACWY meningococcal vaccine as a control. The CDR3 runs from the conserved cysteine through the conserved F or W. Each record gives: D gene, J gene, V gene, CDR3 protein. D genes are given only for firm matches.

D: -
J: TRBJ2-3
V: TRBV9
CDR3: CASSEQLLLTDTQYF

D: TRBD1
J: TRBJ2-3
V: TRBV7-8
CDR3: CASSLNRGRTDTQYF

D: -
J: TRBJ2-2
V: TRBV23-1
CDR3: CASSRGLLSGELFF

D: TRBD1
J: TRBJ1-3
V: TRBV28
CDR3: CASRRDRVSGNTIYF

D: TRBD2
J: TRBJ2-2
V: TRBV3-1/TRBV3-2
CDR3: CASSRTSGDTGELFF

D: TRBD1
J: TRBJ1-2
V: TRBV2
CDR3: CASRVLGRGRDGGYTF

D: TRBD2
J: TRBJ2-1
V: TRBV11-2
CDR3: CASSLDSVLAGKYNEQFF

D: TRBD2
J: TRBJ2-5
V: TRBV10-3
CDR3: CAISDREVGRETQYF

D: TRBD1
J: TRBJ2-1
V: TRBV7-6
CDR3: CASSLEGRGRSSYNEQFF

D: -
J: TRBJ2-5
V: TRBV30
CDR3: CAWTQGLGQETQYF

D: TRBD1
J: TRBJ1-5
V: TRBV3-1/TRBV3-2
CDR3: CASSQGQGQQPQHF

D: -
J: TRBJ2-7
V: TRBV20-1
CDR3: CSASFPQTYEQYF

D: TRBD1
J: TRBJ2-7
V: TRBV7-9
CDR3: CASSPQAGTGGYEQYF

D: -
J: TRBJ1-1
V: TRBV5-1
CDR3: CASSLEGPMNTEAFF

D: -
J: TRBJ2-2
V: TRBV27
CDR3: CASGQGSGELFF

D: -
J: TRBJ2-7
V: TRBV9
CDR3: CASSTTPLSYEQYF

D: -
J: TRBJ2-7
V: TRBV28
CDR3: CASSLLGGHEQYF

D: TRBD1
J: TRBJ1-2
V: TRBV5-8
CDR3: CASSLGQGSYGYTF

D: -
J: TRBJ2-2
V: TRBV7-9
CDR3: CASSLLDSAGELFF

D: TRBD2
J: TRBJ2-7
V: TRBV7-9
CDR3: CASSSITSVHTYEQYF

D: -
J: TRBJ1-2
V: TRBV19
CDR3: CASSIPGHRANYGYTF

D: -
J: TRBJ1-2
V: TRBV6-5
CDR3: CASSINSAGNYGYTF

D: -
J: TRBJ2-4
V: TRBV28
CDR3: CASSLEVVENIQYF

D: -
J: TRBJ2-7
V: TRBV5-1
CDR3: CASSSGGSSGEQYF

D: -
J: TRBJ2-7
V: TRBV19
CDR3: CASSIVSGPSYEQYF

D: -
J: TRBJ2-1
V: TRBV28
CDR3: CASRGDTSWGFF

D: -
J: TRBJ2-7
V: TRBV13
CDR3: CASSLVRYEQYF